The 10 T cell receptor beta chains below were found in one sample sequenced in a study of long-term antiretroviral therapy in people with HIV. The immunoSEQ assay was v3.0, run at survey level. Sequencing used immunoSEQ multiplex PCR; TCRdb keeps in-frame clones, though not all of them. The sample comprises 35,000 or so clones, 70% to 90% of which are singletons, and about 10% rests with the top ten. Sequenced material: unsorted PBMCs, taken 2.2 years after starting antiretroviral therapy. These receptors were collected from a young man with HIV.

This sequence joins TRBV4-2 and TRBJ1-2, with 8 bases matching TRBD1. V lost 4 bases and J lost 6; bases outside the gene matches: 13. The CDR3 runs 16 residues. Looked up from germline, CDR1 is LGHNA and CDR2 is YNFKEQ. The CDR3 sequence is CASSRPQGVVVDGYTF. In DNA form, the CDR3 reads TGTGCCAGCAGCCGGCCACAGGGGGTGGTAGTGGATGGCTACACCTTC.

This clone appeared a single time. The chain uses TRBV27 and TRBJ2-1; 11 positions agree with TRBD2. CDR1 and CDR2 from the germline V gene are MNHEY and SMNVEV (reference sequence). The CDR3 totals 15 residues. V was clipped by 5 bases and J by 7 bases; unmatched bases: 7. The CDR3 DNA reads TGTGCCAGCAGTCCCGTAGCGGGAGGGCCGAATGAGCAGTTCTTC. Translation: CASSPVAGGPNEQFF.

The chain is built from TRBV2 and TRBJ1-1; TRBD1 might be the D (5 bases). Between the trimmed V and J ends, which lost 2 bases and 6 bases, there was a span of 13 bases. The CDR3 has 14 residues. Germline assignment: CDR1 SNHLY and CDR2 FYNNEI. The CDR3 nucleotides are TGTGCCAGCAGTGAAAGGTTGGGGGGGGCTGAAGCTTTCTTT. This codes for CASSERLGGAEAFF.

The chain recombines TRBV29-1 with TRBJ1-1; TRBD1 might be the D (5 bases). The V end lost 8 bases, the J end lost 4 bases, and 14 bases lay between the germline ends. CDR1 and CDR2 from the germline V gene are SQVTM and ANQGSEA. The CDR3 is 12 residues long. The CDR3 sequence is CSSPGSGTEAFF. The CDR3 DNA reads TGCAGCTCTCCAGGGTCGGGCACTGAAGCTTTCTTT.

This clone came up a few times. The J gene is TRBJ1-4, the V gene TRBV9, with TRBD1 identical over 8 bases. Germline V CDR1 and CDR2: SGDLS, YYNGEE. CDR3 length equals 16 residues. J was trimmed by 6 bases and V by 0 bases; bases with no gene match: 7. The CDR3, as DNA: TGTGCCAGCAGCGTAGGACGACAGGGGAACGATGAAAAACTGTTTTTT. It codes for CASSVGRQGNDEKLFF.

The genes are TRBV18 and TRBJ2-7; D might be TRBD2 (5 bases). This CDR3 is 17 amino acids long. V was pared by 0 bases and J by 0 bases, with 15 bases between. The germline V gene has CDR1 KGHSH and CDR2 LQKENI. The CDR3 coding sequence is TGTGCCAGCTCACCACCGAGGCGTAGCGTGAGCTCCTACGAGCAGTACTTC. Translating gives CASSPPRRSVSSYEQYF.

This chain's CDR3 is CASRSGTSTGELFF. As DNA, the CDR3 is TGTGCCAGCAGAAGTGGGACTTCAACCGGGGAGCTGTTTTTT. The chain recombines TRBV2 with TRBJ2-2; tentative D call: TRBD2 (6 bases). The germline V gene encodes CDR1 SNHLY and CDR2 FYNNEI. The CDR3 covers 14 residues. V was clipped by 6 bases and J by 5 bases, with 13 bases between them.

J is TRBJ1-1 and V is TRBV5-6; no firm D call. The CDR3 loop spans 15 amino acids. The V end was cut by 4 bases, the J end by 1 base, with 14 bases between. Germline loops: CDR1 SGHDT, CDR2 YYEEEE. The CDR3 loop reads CASSTPKTGNTEAFF. The CDR3 nucleotides are TGTGCCAGCAGCACCCCCAAAACCGGGAACACTGAAGCTTTCTTT.

The genes are TRBV30 and TRBJ1-3; D remains ambiguous. Per germline, CDR1 GTSNPN and CDR2 SVGIG (reference sequence). This CDR3 comprises 13 residues. This chain's CDR3 is CAREGQEGNTIYF. DNA of the CDR3: TGTGCGCGCGAAGGCCAGGAAGGAAACACCATATATTTT.

This clone was counted once. The J gene is TRBJ2-5, the V gene TRBV5-6, with TRBD1 identical over 8 bases. Germline V gene sequence: CDR1 SGHDT, CDR2 YYEEEE. V lost 2 bases, J lost 3 bases, and 3 bases stayed unmatched. CDR3 length: 14 residues. In DNA, the CDR3 is TGTGCCAGCAGCTTACGGACAGGGAAAGAGACCCAGTACTTC. Translating gives CASSLRTGKETQYF.